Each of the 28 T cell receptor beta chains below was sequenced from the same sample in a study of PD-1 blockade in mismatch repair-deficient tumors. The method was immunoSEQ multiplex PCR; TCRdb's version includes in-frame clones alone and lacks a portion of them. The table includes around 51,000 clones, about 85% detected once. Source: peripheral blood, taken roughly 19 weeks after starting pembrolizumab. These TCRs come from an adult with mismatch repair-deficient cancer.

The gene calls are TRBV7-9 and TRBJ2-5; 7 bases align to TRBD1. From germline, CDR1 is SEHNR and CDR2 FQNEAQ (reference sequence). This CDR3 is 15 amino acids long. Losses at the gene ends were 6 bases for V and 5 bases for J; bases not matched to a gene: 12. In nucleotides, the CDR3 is TGTGCCAGCAGGCATCCGGGGACAGTCGTGGAGACCCAGTACTTC. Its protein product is CASRHPGTVVETQYF.

CDR3 amino acids: CASSTRGSFNQPQHF. The DNA of the CDR3 is TGTGCCAGCAGTACCCGAGGCAGCTTCAATCAGCCCCAGCATTTT. The chain carries TRBV6-6 and TRBJ1-5; D not resolved. Germline V lookup: CDR1 MNHNY, CDR2 SVGAGI (reference sequence). The CDR3 contains 15 residues. V was shortened by 5 bases and J by 3 bases, with 14 bases between the two germline ends.

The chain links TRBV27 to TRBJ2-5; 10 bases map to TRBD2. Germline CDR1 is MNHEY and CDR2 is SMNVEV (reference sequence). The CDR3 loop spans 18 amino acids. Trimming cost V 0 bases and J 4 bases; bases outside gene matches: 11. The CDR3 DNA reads TGTGCCAGCAGTTTATCGAATAGGCTAGCGGGAGTTCGAGAGACCCAGTACTTC. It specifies CASSLSNRLAGVRETQYF.

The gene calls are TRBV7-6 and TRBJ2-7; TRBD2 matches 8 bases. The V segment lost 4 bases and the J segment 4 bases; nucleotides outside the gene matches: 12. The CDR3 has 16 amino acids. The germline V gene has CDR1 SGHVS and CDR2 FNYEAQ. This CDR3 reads CASSYPGGGAYYEQYF. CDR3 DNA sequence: TGTGCCAGCAGCTACCCGGGGGGGGGCGCTTATTACGAGCAGTACTTC.

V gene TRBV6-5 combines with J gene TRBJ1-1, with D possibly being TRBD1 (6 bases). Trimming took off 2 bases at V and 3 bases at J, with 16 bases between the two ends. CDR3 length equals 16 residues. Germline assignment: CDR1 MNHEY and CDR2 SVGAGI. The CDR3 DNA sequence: TGTGCCAGCAGTTACCCGACTACAGGGAGCCACACTGAAGCTTTCTTT. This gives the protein CASSYPTTGSHTEAFF.

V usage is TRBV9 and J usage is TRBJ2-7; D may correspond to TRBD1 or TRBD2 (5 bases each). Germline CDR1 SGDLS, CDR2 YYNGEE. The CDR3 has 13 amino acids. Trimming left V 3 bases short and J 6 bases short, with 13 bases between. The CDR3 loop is CASSGRTGLEQYF. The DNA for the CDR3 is TGTGCCAGCAGCGGGAGAACGGGGCTCGAGCAGTACTTC.

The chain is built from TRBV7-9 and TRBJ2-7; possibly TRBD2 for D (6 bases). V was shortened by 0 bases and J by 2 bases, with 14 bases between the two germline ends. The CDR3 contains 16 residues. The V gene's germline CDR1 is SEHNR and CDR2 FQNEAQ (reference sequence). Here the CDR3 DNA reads TGTGCCAGCAGCTTAGCGGGGGGATACTCTACCTACGAGCAGTACTTC. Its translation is CASSLAGGYSTYEQYF.

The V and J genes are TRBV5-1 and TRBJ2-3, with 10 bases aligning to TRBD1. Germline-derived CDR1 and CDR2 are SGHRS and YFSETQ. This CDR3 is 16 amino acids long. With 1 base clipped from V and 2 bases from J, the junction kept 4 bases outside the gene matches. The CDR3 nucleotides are TGCGCCAGCAGCTTGCAGACAGGGGGCTCCACAGATACGCAGTATTTT. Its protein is CASSLQTGGSTDTQYF.

Here the CDR3 DNA reads TGTGCCAGCAGCAGTAGCGAGCCGCTATCGTTCTTC. Translated: CASSSSEPLSFF. The chain uses TRBV7-9 and TRBJ2-1; D possibly corresponds to TRBD2 (5 bases). Per germline, CDR1 SEHNR and CDR2 FQNEAQ (reference sequence). The V and J ends lost 5 bases and 15 bases respectively, with 17 bases between them. The CDR3 covers 12 residues.

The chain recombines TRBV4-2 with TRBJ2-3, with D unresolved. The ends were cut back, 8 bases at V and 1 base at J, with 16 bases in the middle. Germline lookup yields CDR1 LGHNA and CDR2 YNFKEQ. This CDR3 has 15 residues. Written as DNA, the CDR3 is TGTGCCAGCTCCCCGGGCCCGGGTGGCACAGATACGCAGTATTTT. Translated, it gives CASSPGPGGTDTQYF.

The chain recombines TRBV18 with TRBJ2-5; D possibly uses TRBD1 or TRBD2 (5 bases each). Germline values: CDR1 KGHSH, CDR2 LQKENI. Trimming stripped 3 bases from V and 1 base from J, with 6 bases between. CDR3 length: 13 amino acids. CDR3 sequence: CASSPGTQETQYF. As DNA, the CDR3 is TGTGCCAGCTCACCGGGGACCCAAGAGACCCAGTACTTC.

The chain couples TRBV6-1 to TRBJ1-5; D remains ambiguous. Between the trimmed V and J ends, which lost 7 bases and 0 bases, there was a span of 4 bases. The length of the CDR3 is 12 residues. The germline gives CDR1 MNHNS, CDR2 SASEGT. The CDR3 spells CASTHSNQPQHF. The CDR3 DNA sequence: TGTGCCAGCACTCATAGCAATCAGCCCCAGCATTTT.

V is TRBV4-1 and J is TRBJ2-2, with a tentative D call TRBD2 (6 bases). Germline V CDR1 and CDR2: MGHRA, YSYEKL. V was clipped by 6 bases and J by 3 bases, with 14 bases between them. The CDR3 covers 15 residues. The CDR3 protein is CASSAPGVYTGELFF. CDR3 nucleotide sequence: TGCGCCAGCAGTGCACCGGGGGTCTACACCGGGGAGCTGTTTTTT.

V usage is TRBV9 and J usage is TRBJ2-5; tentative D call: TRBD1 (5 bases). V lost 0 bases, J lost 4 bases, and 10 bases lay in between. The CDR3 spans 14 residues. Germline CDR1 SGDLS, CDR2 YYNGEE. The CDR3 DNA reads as TGTGCCAGCAGCGTAGGGCAGGGCGGAGAGACCCAGTACTTC. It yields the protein CASSVGQGGETQYF.

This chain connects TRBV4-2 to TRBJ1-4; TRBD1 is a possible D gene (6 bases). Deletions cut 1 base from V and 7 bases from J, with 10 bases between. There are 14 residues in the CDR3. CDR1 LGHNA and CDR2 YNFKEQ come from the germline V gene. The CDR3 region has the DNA TGTGCCAGCAGCCAAGGTCAGGGGATTGAAAAACTGTTTTTT. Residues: CASSQGQGIEKLFF.

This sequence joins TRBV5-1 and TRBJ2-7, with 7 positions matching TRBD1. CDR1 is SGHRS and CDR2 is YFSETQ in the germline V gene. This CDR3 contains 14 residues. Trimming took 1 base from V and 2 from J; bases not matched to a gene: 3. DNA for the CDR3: TGCGCCAGCAGCTTGACCGGGACAGCCTACGAGCAGTACTTC. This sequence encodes CASSLTGTAYEQYF.

CDR3 in amino acids: CASSTRTSEAGELFF. Written as DNA, the CDR3 is TGTGCCAGCAGCACTCGGACTAGCGAAGCCGGGGAGCTGTTTTTT. The chain carries TRBV9 and TRBJ2-2; 9 bases fit TRBD2. Germline CDR1 SGDLS, CDR2 YYNGEE. V dropped 4 bases and J dropped 6; count of bases not matched to a gene: 7. CDR3 size: 15 residues.

CDR3 amino acids: CAWSDGGGYTF. The CDR3 region has the DNA TGTGCCTGGAGCGATGGGGGTGGCTACACCTTC. V and J are TRBV30 and TRBJ1-2; maybe TRBD1 (5 bases). This CDR3 spans 11 amino acids. Germline CDR1 reads GTSNPN; CDR2 reads SVGIG (reference sequence). Trimming stripped 3 bases from V and 7 bases from J, with 9 bases between.

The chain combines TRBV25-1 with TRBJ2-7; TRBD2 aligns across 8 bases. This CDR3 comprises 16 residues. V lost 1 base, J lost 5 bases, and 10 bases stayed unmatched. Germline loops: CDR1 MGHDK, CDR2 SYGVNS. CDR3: CASSEFFREGPNEQYF. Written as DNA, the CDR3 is TGTGCCAGCAGTGAATTTTTCCGGGAGGGCCCGAACGAGCAGTACTTC.

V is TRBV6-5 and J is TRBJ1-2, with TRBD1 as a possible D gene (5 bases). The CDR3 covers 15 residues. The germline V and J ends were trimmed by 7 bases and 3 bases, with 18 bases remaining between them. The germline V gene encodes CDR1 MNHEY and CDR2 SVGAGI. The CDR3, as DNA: TGTGCCAGCACTACGTCTTGGACGGGGCACTATGGCTACACCTTC. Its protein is CASTTSWTGHYGYTF.

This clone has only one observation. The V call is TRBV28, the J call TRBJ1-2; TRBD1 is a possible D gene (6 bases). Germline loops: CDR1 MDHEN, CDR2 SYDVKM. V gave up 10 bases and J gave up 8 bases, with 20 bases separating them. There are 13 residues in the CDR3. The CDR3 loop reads CATTGKEGRGYTF. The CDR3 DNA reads TGTGCCACTACAGGGAAAGAAGGACGGGGCTACACCTTC.

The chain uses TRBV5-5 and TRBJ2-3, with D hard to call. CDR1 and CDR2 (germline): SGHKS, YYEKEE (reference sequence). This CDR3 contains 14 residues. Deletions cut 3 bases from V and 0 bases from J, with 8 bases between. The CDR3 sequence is CASSWEGSTDTQYF. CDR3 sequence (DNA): TGTGCCAGCAGCTGGGAAGGGAGCACAGATACGCAGTATTTT.

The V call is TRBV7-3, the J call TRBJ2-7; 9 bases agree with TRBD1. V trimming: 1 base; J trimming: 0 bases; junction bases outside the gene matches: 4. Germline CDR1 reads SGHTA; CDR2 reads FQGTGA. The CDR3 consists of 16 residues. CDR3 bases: TGTGCCAGCAGCTTAAGACCGGGACAGGGCTCCTACGAGCAGTACTTC. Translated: CASSLRPGQGSYEQYF.

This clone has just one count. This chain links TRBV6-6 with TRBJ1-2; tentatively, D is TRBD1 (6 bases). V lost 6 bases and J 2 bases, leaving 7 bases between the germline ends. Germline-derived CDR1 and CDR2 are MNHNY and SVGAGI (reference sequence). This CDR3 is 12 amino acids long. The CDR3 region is CASRDRNYGYTF. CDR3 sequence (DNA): TGTGCCAGCAGGGACAGAAACTATGGCTACACCTTC.

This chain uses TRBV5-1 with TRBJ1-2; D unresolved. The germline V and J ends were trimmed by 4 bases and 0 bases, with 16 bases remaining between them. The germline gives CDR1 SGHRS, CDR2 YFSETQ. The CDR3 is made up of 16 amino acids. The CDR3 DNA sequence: TGCGCCAGCAGCCCACCCCCCGACGGAACTAACTATGGCTACACCTTC. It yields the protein CASSPPPDGTNYGYTF.

CDR3 residues: CASSEAAGTGAYEQYF. CDR3 nucleotide sequence: TGTGCCAGTAGTGAAGCGGCCGGGACAGGGGCCTACGAGCAGTACTTC. This rearrangement joins TRBV19 to TRBJ2-7, with 10 bases aligning to TRBD1. Germline values: CDR1 LNHDA, CDR2 SQIVND (reference sequence). The ends lost 5 bases at V and 2 bases at J; junction bases unmatched: 9. CDR3 length: 16 amino acids. Supplemented by reference TRBV19 and TRBJ2-7, the full variable domain reads DGGITQSPKYLFRKEGQNVTLSCEQNLNHDAMYWYRQDPGQGLRLIYYSQIVNDFQKGDIAEGYSVSREKKESFPLTVTSAQKNPTAFYLCASSEAAGTGAYEQYFGPGTRLTVT.

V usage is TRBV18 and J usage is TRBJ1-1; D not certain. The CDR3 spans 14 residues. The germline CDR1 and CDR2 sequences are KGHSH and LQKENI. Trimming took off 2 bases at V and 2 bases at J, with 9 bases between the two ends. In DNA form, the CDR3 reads TGTGCCAGCTCACCAGGGCCCTTCAACACTGAAGCTTTCTTT. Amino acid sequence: CASSPGPFNTEAFF.

CDR3 DNA sequence: TGCGCCAGCAGCGTCTCCGGGACTAGTCTCAATGAGCAGTTCTTC. Translating it yields CASSVSGTSLNEQFF. The chain recombines TRBV5-1 with TRBJ2-1; TRBD2 matches 8 bases. V lost 4 bases, J lost 6 bases, and 9 bases stayed unmatched. CDR1 is SGHRS and CDR2 is YFSETQ in the germline V gene. This CDR3 has 15 amino acids.